Described below is a single T cell receptor (beta chain) sequence and its context. The antigen remains unidentified. This sample was taken from a study of cytomegalovirus exposure and HLA in healthy donors. About the research overall: Earlier, almost 120 million unique TCR beta sequences were recovered from some 200 million T cells by an analysis. Study observations and caveats: V segments that were indistinguishable, TRBV6-2 and TRBV6-3 among them, were omitted from analysis.

PCR used 60 Vbeta primers and 13 Jbeta primers. The assay was immunoSEQ multiplex PCR, and TCRdb's table has in-frame clones only and misses some. The sample records roughly 140,000 clones, roughly 70% being singletons. V lost 6 bases, J lost 2 bases, and 1 base stayed unmatched. The CDR3 is made up of 12 amino acids. Germline CDR1 MGHDK, CDR2 SYGVNS. Sequencing was performed on PBMCs. The sequence came from a man between 60 and 75 years old in good health and CMV-seronegative. The rearrangement links TRBV25-1 to TRBJ2-7, with 7 bases that match TRBD2. The CDR3 sequence is CASRAGPYEQYF. CDR3 in DNA: TGTGCCAGCAGAGCGGGACCCTACGAGCAGTACTTC.